This T cell receptor (beta chain) comes out of a study of control samples from healthy donors and cancer patients. Trimming took 4 bases from V and 8 from J; bases not matched to a gene: 17. The germline CDR1 and CDR2 sequences are MGHRA and YSYEKL. This CDR3 has 18 amino acids. Measured with immunoSEQ multiplex PCR; TCRdb has only the in-frame clones, and not every one. The table has under 450,000 clones, 90% seen once; the top ten hold approximately 6.3%. The V and J genes are TRBV4-1 and TRBJ1-6; 7 nucleotides align to TRBD1. The origin of this receptor is a man aged 35-49 years with head and neck cancer. Material: PBMCs. The CDR3 is CASSPLTGSGGVDSPLHF. In nucleotides, the CDR3 is TGCGCCAGCAGCCCATTGACAGGGTCGGGAGGTGTCGATTCACCCCTCCACTTT.